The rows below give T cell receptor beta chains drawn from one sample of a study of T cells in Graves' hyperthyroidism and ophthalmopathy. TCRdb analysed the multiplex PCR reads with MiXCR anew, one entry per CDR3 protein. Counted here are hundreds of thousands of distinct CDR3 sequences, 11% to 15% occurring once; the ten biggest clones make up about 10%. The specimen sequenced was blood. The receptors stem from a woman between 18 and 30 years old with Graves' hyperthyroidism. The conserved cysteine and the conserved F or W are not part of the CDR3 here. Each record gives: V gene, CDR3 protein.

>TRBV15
ATKEGTPHAALH
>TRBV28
ASSRPTPPYEQY
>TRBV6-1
ASSEGVWWGDTQY
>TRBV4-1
ASSQDIGIGGASTEAF
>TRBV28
ASSLYVGTEAF
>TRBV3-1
ASSHWTSGAGELF
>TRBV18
ASSPRGGAAGYGYT
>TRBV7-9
ASSLDLGVGPGELF
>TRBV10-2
ASRERTVQRSYNEQF
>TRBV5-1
ASSSAIPGQGAGELF
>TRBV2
ASRDLQGSYEQY
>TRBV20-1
SAEGLVGEQY
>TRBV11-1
ASSLALLAGGTGELF
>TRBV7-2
ASSRQGNSQETQY
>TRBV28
ASRVAGLNSPEQY
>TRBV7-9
ASSATSNPYEQF
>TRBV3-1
ASSHGQGKTEAF
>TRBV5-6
ASSLGLSYQETQY
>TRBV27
ASRGLAGGLGEQY
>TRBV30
AWQLLKELAEYNEQF
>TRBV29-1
SVEREWSDTQY
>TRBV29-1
SVLRDTQY
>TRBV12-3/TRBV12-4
ASSLATEGYGYT
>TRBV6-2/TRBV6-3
ASRPGGSGSWDEQF
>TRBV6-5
ASSYSHRQTRHSSYQETQY
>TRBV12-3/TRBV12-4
ASSLGSRDTQY
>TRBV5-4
ASSKGLAGGPVSYNEQF
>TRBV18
ASSLQGQGPYEQY
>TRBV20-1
SADWARENIQY
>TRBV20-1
SASPQTNYGYT
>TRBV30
AWSGSRREPNEQF
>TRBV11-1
ASSLDRVNTEAF
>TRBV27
ASTFSRDKPQH
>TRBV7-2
ASRRLAGGHYNEQF
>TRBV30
ACLLAETQY
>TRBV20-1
SARDMGPYREPNYGYT
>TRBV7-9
ASSLSPATNEQY
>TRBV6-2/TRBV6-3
ASSDSRPGAF
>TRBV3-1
ASSSGGVRTGELF
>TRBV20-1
SAGGGPGNPYEQY
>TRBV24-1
ATSDLAAGVMDTQY
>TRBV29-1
SADPGQGGYGYT
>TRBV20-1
SAPTGGGYEQY
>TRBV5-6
ASMFWGEGYNEQF
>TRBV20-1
SAPDQTYEQY
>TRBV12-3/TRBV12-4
ASILRGVGEKLF
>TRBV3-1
ASSRDGLAGLVYEQY
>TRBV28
ASRVGRAVYTEAF
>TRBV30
AWGGQGHSYNEQF
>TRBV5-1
ASSLGLLTEQETQY
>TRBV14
ASSQKSASGRQETQY
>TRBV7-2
ASRAGTGSSTGELF
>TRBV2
ASSGDRGAFTDSGNTIY
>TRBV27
ASNTGPYKETQY
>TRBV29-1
SVHDRGVYNEQF
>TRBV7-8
ASSSRTAANLNQPQH
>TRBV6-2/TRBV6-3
ASSYVDEQY
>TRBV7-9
ASSLEVGAANTGELF